One sample yielded the 15 T cell receptor beta chains listed below, sequenced in a study of molecular identifiers for immune sequencing clone quantification. Via MiXCR, TCRdb re-called the PCR reads, giving one row per CDR3 protein. The sample includes approximately 100,000 distinct CDR3 sequences, approximately 40% of them seen just once. The sample was naive CD8+ T cells from blood, with Jurkat cell RNA spiked in. As for subset: FACS-sorted CD8+CD4-CCR7+CD45RA+ naive T cells. The receptors stem from a human donor in good health. Some libraries in this study had Jurkat cell RNA spiked in.

This clonotype was seen more than once but under ten times. In DNA, the CDR3 is TGTGCCAGCAGCACAGGGATGTTGCAGCCCCAGCATTTT. Its protein is CASSTGMLQPQHF. V gene TRBV28 combines with J gene TRBJ1-5; maybe TRBD1 (6 bases). The CDR3 is made up of 13 amino acids. V gave up 6 bases and J gave up 7 bases, with 13 bases separating them. Germline-derived CDR1 and CDR2 are MDHEN and SYDVKM.

A few counts support this clonotype. V usage is TRBV4-2 and J usage is TRBJ2-7, with D tentatively TRBD1 (5 bases). Germline CDR1 LGHNA, CDR2 YNFKEQ. V gave up 0 bases and J gave up 7 bases, with 13 bases separating them. The CDR3 runs to 14 residues. The CDR3, as DNA: TGTGCCAGCAGCCAAGATCTTCGACAGACAGAGCAGTACTTC. Protein product: CASSQDLRQTEQYF.

This clonotype has at least ten counts. The chain joins TRBV12-3 or TRBV12-4 to TRBJ2-7; no clear D gene. The CDR3 is 12 residues long. Deletions cut 2 bases from V and 4 bases from J, with 6 bases between. This CDR3 reads CASSLLGYEQYF. In nucleotides, the CDR3 is TGTGCCAGCAGTTTATTGGGGTACGAGCAGTACTTC.

The chain employs TRBV11-2 and TRBJ2-1, with TRBD1 identical over 7 bases. CDR3 length equals 15 residues. The ends lost 4 bases at V and 5 bases at J; junction bases unmatched: 8. CDR1 and CDR2 (germline): SGHAT, FQNNGV. Here the CDR3 reads CASSSSGTVNNEQFF. The CDR3 coding sequence is TGTGCCAGCAGCTCCTCCGGGACAGTAAACAATGAGCAGTTCTTC.

The table lists this clonotype with a count of one. Relative to the germline gene, one junction end is altered; a read error may explain this. In DNA form, the CDR3 reads TGTGCCATCAGTGGGGAGGGGCCCCAAGAGCCCCAGTACTTC. Protein sequence: CAISGEGPQEPQYF. This chain joins TRBV10-3 and TRBJ2-5; 7 positions agree with TRBD2. Per the germline V gene, CDR1 is ENHRY and CDR2 is SYGVKD. CDR3 size: 14 residues.

This clonotype was seen at least ten times. This rearrangement joins TRBV4-2 to TRBJ1-5; D is ambiguous. The CDR3 is made up of 14 amino acids. Germline V gives CDR1 LGHNA, CDR2 YNFKEQ. The ends were cut back, 2 bases at V and 4 bases at J, with 9 bases in the middle. The CDR3 loop reads CASSQIDGNQPQHF. The CDR3 coding sequence is TGTGCCAGCAGCCAAATAGATGGTAATCAGCCCCAGCATTTT.

The sample holds many counts of this clonotype. The V and J genes are TRBV27 and TRBJ2-7, with D possibly called TRBD1 or TRBD2 (7 bases each). Trimming took 4 bases from V and 6 from J, leaving 16 bases between them. The germline CDR1 and CDR2 sequences are MNHEY and SMNVEV (reference sequence). The length of the CDR3 is 14 residues. CDR3 DNA sequence: TGTGCCAGCAGTTATGGGGGAGGGGGCCTCGAGCAGTACTTC. The encoded protein is CASSYGGGGLEQYF.

Concerning this clonotype itself: A much larger clone differs from this one at a single base, so this may be a read error. The chain combines TRBV7-9 with TRBJ2-3; 8 bases line up with TRBD2. The CDR3 runs to 17 residues. The germline V gene has CDR1 SEHNR and CDR2 FQNEAQ (reference sequence). J was trimmed by 5 bases and V by 5 bases; bases with no gene match: 15. As DNA, the CDR3 is TGTGCCAGCAGCCCTCCACATGGCGGGAGGCTTGTAGATACGCAGTATTTT. It encodes CASSPPHGGRLVDTQYF. Full variable domain (missing parts from reference TRBV7-9 and TRBJ2-3): DTGVSQNPRHKITKRGQNVTFRCDPISEHNRLYWYRQTLGQGPEFLTYFQNEAQLEKSRLLSDRFSAERPKGSFSTLEIQRTEQGDSAMYLCASSPPHGGRLVDTQYFGPGTRLTVL.

The V call is TRBV9, the J call TRBJ2-1, with a possible D match to TRBD2 (5 bases). The germline V gene has CDR1 SGDLS and CDR2 YYNGEE. Trimming removed 3 bases from V and 0 bases from J, with 13 bases in between. The CDR3 covers 16 residues. CDR3 protein: CASSGLAVSSYNEQFF. Written as DNA, the CDR3 is TGTGCCAGCAGCGGGCTAGCCGTAAGCTCCTACAATGAGCAGTTCTTC.

Comments on this clonotype: The junction departs from germline at one end; a sequencing error may be responsible. The chain employs TRBV4-3 and TRBJ2-7; 10 bases line up with TRBD1. Germline V gene data show CDR1 as LGHNA and CDR2 as YSLEER. The CDR3 has 14 residues. The CDR3 loop is CASSHGTGAYEQNF. Written as DNA, the CDR3 is TGCGCCAGCAGCCACGGGACAGGGGCCTACGAGCAGAACTTC.

V is TRBV6-2 or TRBV6-3 and J is TRBJ2-3; TRBD2 matches at 9 bases. The CDR3 contains 15 residues. CDR1 and CDR2 (germline): MNHEY, SVGEGT. The junction had 7 bases not matched to a gene; V was cut back by 4 bases and J by 5 bases. CDR3 loop: CASSSSGRSVDTQYF. The CDR3 bases are TGTGCCAGCAGTTCAAGCGGGAGGTCGGTAGATACGCAGTATTTT.

A few counts support this clonotype. The chain is built from TRBV20-1 and TRBJ2-7, with TRBD2 matching 9 bases. CDR3 size: 14 residues. V shed 3 bases and J 2 bases; nucleotides not matched to a gene: 5. Germline V gene data show CDR1 as DFQATT and CDR2 as SNEGSKA (reference sequence). In DNA, the CDR3 is TGCAGTGCTAGCGAAGCGGGAGGTCCCTACGAGCAGTACTTC. This encodes CSASEAGGPYEQYF.

This clonotype showed up many times. The junction differs from germline at one of its ends, possibly a read error. The rearrangement links TRBV6-5 to TRBJ2-3; D is unresolved. Germline loops: CDR1 MNHEY, CDR2 SVGAGI. The CDR3 loop spans 12 amino acids. The CDR3 loop reads CASSSSTDTQYF. The DNA of the CDR3 is TGCGCCAGCAGCTCCTCCACAGATACGCAGTATTTT.

This rearrangement joins TRBV13 to TRBJ1-4, with TRBD1 matching over 9 bases. Germline lookup yields CDR1 PRHDT and CDR2 FYEKMQ (reference sequence). The CDR3 totals 15 residues. V shed 5 bases, J shed 11 bases, and the junction held 12 bases outside the gene matches. The CDR3 DNA reads TGTGCCAGCAGCAAGGGGACAGGGCTGGGTAAGAAACTGTTTTTT. Translating it yields CASSKGTGLGKKLFF.

In this sample, this clonotype turned up many times. The chain recombines TRBV4-3 with TRBJ1-1; D is ambiguous. This CDR3 contains 14 residues. The V end was cut by 0 bases, the J end by 0 bases, with 5 bases between. CDR1 is LGHNA, CDR2 YSLEER, per germline. This CDR3 is CASSQDLLNTEAFF. For the CDR3, the DNA is TGCGCCAGCAGCCAAGATCTGCTGAACACTGAAGCTTTCTTT.